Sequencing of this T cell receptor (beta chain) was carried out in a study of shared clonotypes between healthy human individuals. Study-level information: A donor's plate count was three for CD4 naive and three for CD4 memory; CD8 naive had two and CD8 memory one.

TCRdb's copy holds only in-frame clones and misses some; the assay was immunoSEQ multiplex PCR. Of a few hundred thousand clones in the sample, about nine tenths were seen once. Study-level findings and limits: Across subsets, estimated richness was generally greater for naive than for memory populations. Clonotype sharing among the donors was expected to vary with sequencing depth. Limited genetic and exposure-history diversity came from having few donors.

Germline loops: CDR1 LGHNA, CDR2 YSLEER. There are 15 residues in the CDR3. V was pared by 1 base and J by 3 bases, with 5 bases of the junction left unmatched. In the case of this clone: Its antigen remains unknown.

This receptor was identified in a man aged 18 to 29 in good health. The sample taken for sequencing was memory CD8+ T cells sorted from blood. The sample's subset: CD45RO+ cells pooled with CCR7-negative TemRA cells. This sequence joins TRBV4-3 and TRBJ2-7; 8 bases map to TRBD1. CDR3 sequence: CASSQAEGTGYEQYF. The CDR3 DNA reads TGCGCCAGCAGCCAAGCCGAAGGGACAGGCTACGAGCAGTACTTC.